This T cell receptor (beta chain) was recovered during a study of regulatory T cells in long-lasting Graves disease (dated by TCRdb to the early 2020s). Looking at the study overall: Patients with newly diagnosed Graves' disease had been on antithyroid drugs for under 3 months. Peripheral blood TCR sequencing and RNA sequencing compared persistent Graves' disease patients with newly diagnosed Graves' disease patients. The study took place in China and was registered as a clinical trial. A total of roughly 35 samples underwent TCR sequencing, from some 13 patients with persistent Graves' disease and approximately 20 patients with newly diagnosed Graves' disease.

The time point label corresponds to: newly diagnosed GD, antithyroid drugs for less than 3 months. For both TCR sequencing and RNA sequencing, RNA was extracted from PBMCs in TRIzol. The diagnosis of Graves' disease followed American Thyroid Association guidelines. Patients for the study were recruited at an endocrinology department in Xi'an, China. Each patient gave approximately 9 milliliters of peripheral blood, collected in an EDTA anticoagulant tube. Ficoll Paque Plus density gradient separation was used to isolate PBMCs, and no further T cell sorting was performed. An Agilent 2100 Bioanalyzer and agarose gel were used to check RNA quality, and a NanoDrop 2000 was used to measure RNA concentration. Preparation of the library involved multiplex PCR. The instrument given in TCRdb is Illumina HiSeq 4000. To build TCR beta libraries, CDR3 regions were amplified by Arm-PCR using iRepertoire HTBI primers. PCR products were gel purified before sequencing. Concerning the study's data processing: Gene usage analysis of CDR3 amino acid clonotypes relied on the 55 to 80 TRBV and 13 to 15 TRBJ segments identified across samples. COPE and FqMerger were used to merge the filtered high-quality paired reads into contigs. Contigs were aligned with BLAST to IMGT TRBV, TRBD and TRBJ reference genes, and CDR3 was defined per IMGT. Any clonotype with a frequency above 0.1% was counted as a highly expanded clone. Repertoire diversity was measured by Shannon entropy, and V-J evenness by the Gini coefficient. Public clonotypes were defined as clonotypes shared by more than one individual. In-frame beta chains were kept once TCRdb had trimmed the public reads at Q25 with fastp and called clones with MiXCR. A single entry per CDR3 protein holds the most common genes and DNA from its merged rows. None of the V and J calls come from the authors' own analysis; TCRdb made them. This sample has about 610,000 distinct CDR3 sequences in its table, and around 16% of those were observed once. About 12% of the sample is taken by the ten largest.

Taken from the germline V gene, the CDR1 and CDR2 loops are SGHTA and FQGNSA. V is reduced by 4 bases and J by 6 bases, leaving a spacing of 18 bases between them. Including the terminal cysteine and phenylalanine, the CDR3 comprises 15 residues. Only the CDR3 DNA is retained, 45 bases long and in frame from the first base. General findings and caveats noted by the study authors: Because the primary lesion, thyroid tissue, could not be accessed, the study looked at peripheral blood alone. As a limitation, the authors acknowledged that the small sample size may reduce accuracy. Persistent Graves' disease patients showed lower TCR Shannon entropy and fewer highly expanded clones than newly diagnosed patients, suggesting clonal expansion. TRBV28, TRBJ1-2 and TRBJ2-5 were preferentially used in persistent disease, while TRBV20-1 and TRBJ2-1 were favored in newly diagnosed disease. Patients with persistent disease shared more public clonotypes (about 2,900) than newly diagnosed patients did (around 930). Sequencing and analysis were limited to the TCR beta chain.

This clonotype has a count of ten or more. The antigen it recognizes is unknown. Base quality data are lacking; no much larger clone is found one base away. Another study also made use of these data, one on T cells in Graves' hyperthyroidism and ophthalmopathy. As the second publication notes: Graves' hyperthyroidism was defined as stable when no progression to ophthalmopathy occurred over 18 months of follow-up. Hyperthyroidism patients were aged 18 to 65 years and newly diagnosed, with disease duration of less than 2 months. Exclusion was applied to patients with uncontrolled infections, other autoimmune diseases, pregnancy or lactation. Diagnoses relied on clinical symptoms, serum thyroxine and TRAb, thyroid ultrasound and orbital computed tomography. For the first round of RT-PCR on the TCR CDR3, the HTBI primer set was used together with the Qiagen OneStep RT-PCR kit. Most expanded thyroid clonotypes (frequency above 0.001) were also detected in blood, suggesting blood repertoires may reflect thyroid immune responses. In cross-validation, a model built on a 13 V-J signature told ophthalmopathy apart from stable hyperthyroidism with 85% to 90% sensitivity and around 83% specificity, and in testing the same model reached 80%/75%. In validation, the model predicted progression to ophthalmopathy with just under 71% sensitivity and less than 80% specificity, a median of around six months before onset. TCR V-J signatures able to tell the groups apart were searched for in a discovery cohort of 90 to 100 patients, of whom more than 40 had Graves' ophthalmopathy and more than 55 had stable Graves' hyperthyroidism. An independent validation cohort of fewer than 20 hyperthyroidism patients and 17 patients who later progressed to ophthalmopathy tested prospective prediction of ophthalmopathy. For training and testing, the approximately 92 patients in the discovery cohort were randomly divided in a 7:3 ratio. In roughly six Graves' hyperthyroidism patients, the study also compared T-cell repertoires from thyroid tissue with T-cell repertoires from blood. After blood sampling, hyperthyroidism patients were treated with methimazole at a starting dose of 30 mg daily, and ophthalmopathy patients were treated with high-dose intravenous methylprednisolone. Libraries were constructed in a second round of multiplex PCR, after which size selection and purification were performed. Libraries were sequenced paired-end with 100 bp reads on an Illumina HiSeq2000. SOAPnuke was used to process the raw data, throwing out any read that contained adapters or uncalled bases, had a mean Phred below 15, or lacked an exact constant-primer or identifier match. COPE v1.2.5 was used to merge high-quality paired reads, and clonotypes were defined as unique nucleotide sequences. MiTCR v1.1 was used to align clonotypes to the IMGT TRBV, TRBD and TRBJ reference segments. Analysis was restricted to V-J combinations with a frequency above 0.0001, which covered over 98% of repertoires. The TCS score was defined as F50 (clonal expansion) divided by E x V (chaos), with BLOSUM62-based TCRdist calculated between CDR3 peptides within each V-J. Welch's t-statistics and random forest reduced around 520 V-J features to about 12, which were used in a naive Bayes classifier (R e1071). Sample size was not statistically predetermined, and investigators were not blinded to group allocation. TCR Vbeta CDR3 sequencing of 135 peripheral blood samples (43 ophthalmopathy, about 80 hyperthyroidism and about 17 progressor patients) is reported in the paper.

The chain uses TRBV7-2 and TRBJ1-1; a weak D assignment points to TRBD1 (5 bases agree). The receptor was derived from a man aged 18 to 29 with Graves disease. Donor details come from another sample of the same person, matched by shared clones. This specimen consisted of peripheral blood mononuclear cells (PBMCs), obtained at new diagnosis, from a patient treated with antithyroid drugs. The CDR3 has the sequence CASSSSGGINAEAFF. The sequenced DNA: TGTGCCAGCAGCTCTTCCGGGGGTATAAACGCTGAAGCTTTCTTT.